The 6 T cell receptor beta chains listed next were all sequenced from one sample in a study of beta chain features in type 1 diabetes. Reverse transcribing all isolated RNA meant expressed TCRB transcripts were sequenced. Using immunoSEQ multiplex PCR, the repertoire was profiled, and TCRdb retains in-frame clones only, with some absent. The table lists around 200,000 clones, approximately 13% of them singletons. Specimen: central memory CD4+ T cells from blood. The origin of the receptors is a woman aged 18-29 years in good health.

This clone was recorded a few times. J is TRBJ1-5 and V is TRBV28; tentatively, D is TRBD1 (5 bases). CDR1 is MDHEN, CDR2 SYDVKM, per germline. V was clipped by 6 bases and J by 5 bases, with 17 bases between them. This CDR3 is 15 amino acids long. The chain's CDR3 is CASSIPSGGDQPQHF. DNA for the CDR3: TGTGCCAGCAGCATCCCCTCGGGAGGGGATCAGCCCCAGCATTTT.

V is TRBV7-8 and J is TRBJ2-7, with TRBD2 identical over 12 bases. Germline V gene lookup returns CDR1 SGHVS and CDR2 FQNEAQ. This CDR3 spans 14 amino acids. J lost 6 bases, V lost 6 bases, and 6 bases had no gene match. CDR3 sequence: CASRAGLAGLEQYF. The CDR3 DNA sequence: TGTGCCAGCAGGGCGGGACTAGCGGGTCTCGAGCAGTACTTC.

This clone was seen a few times. The chain links TRBV11-2 to TRBJ1-5; TRBD1 matches at 8 bases. Trimming took 2 bases from V and 6 from J; bases not matched to a gene: 3. This CDR3 has 14 amino acids. Per germline, CDR1 SGHAT and CDR2 FQNNGV. CDR3 sequence: CASSLQGAIQPQHF. The DNA for the CDR3 is TGTGCCAGCAGCTTACAGGGGGCAATTCAGCCCCAGCATTTT.

The chain employs TRBV5-1 and TRBJ2-1; 9 bases map to TRBD1. With 5 bases clipped from V and 4 bases from J, the junction kept 4 bases outside the gene matches. The length of the CDR3 is 14 residues. The germline V gene has CDR1 SGHRS and CDR2 YFSETQ. CDR3 sequence (DNA): TGCGCCAGCAGGACGGGACAGGGATACAATGAGCAGTTCTTC. Its translation: CASRTGQGYNEQFF. Combining the CDR3 with reference TRBV5-1 and TRBJ2-1 gives the whole variable domain KAGVTQTPRYLIKTRGQQVTLSCSPISGHRSVSWYQQTPGQGLQFLFEYFSETQRNKGNFPGRFSGRQFSNSRSEMNVSTLELGDSALYLCASRTGQGYNEQFFGPGTRLTVL.

The chain joins TRBV2 to TRBJ2-2; D unclear. Germline CDR1 is SNHLY and CDR2 is FYNNEI. The CDR3 contains 13 residues. V was trimmed by 7 bases and J by 5 bases, leaving 11 bases between them. In DNA form, the CDR3 reads TGTGCCAGCACCATTTCGAGGACCGGGGAGCTGTTTTTT. Protein sequence: CASTISRTGELFF.

This clone has a single count. The chain employs TRBV5-4 and TRBJ2-7; 14 positions match TRBD2. Germline-derived CDR1 and CDR2 are SGHNT and YYREEE (reference sequence). The CDR3 is made up of 18 amino acids. The ends lost 4 bases at V and 2 bases at J; junction bases unmatched: 11. Here the CDR3 DNA reads TGTGCCAGCAGCCTCCCGGGGACTAGCGGGAGCGGCGCCTACGAGCAGTACTTC. It codes for CASSLPGTSGSGAYEQYF.